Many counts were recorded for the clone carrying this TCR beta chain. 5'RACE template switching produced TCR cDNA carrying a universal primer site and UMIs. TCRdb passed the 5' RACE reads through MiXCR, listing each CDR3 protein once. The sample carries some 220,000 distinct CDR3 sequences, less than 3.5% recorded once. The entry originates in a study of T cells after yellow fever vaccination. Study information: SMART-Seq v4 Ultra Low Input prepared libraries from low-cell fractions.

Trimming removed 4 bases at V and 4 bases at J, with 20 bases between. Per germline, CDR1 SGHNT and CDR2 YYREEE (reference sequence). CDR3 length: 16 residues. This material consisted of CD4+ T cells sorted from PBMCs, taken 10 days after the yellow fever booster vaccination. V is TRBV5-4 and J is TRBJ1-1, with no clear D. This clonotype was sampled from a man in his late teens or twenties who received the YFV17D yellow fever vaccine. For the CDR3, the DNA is TGTGCCAGCAGCCCCGGAGGGTCCGTCCGAGGCACTGAAGCTTTCTTT. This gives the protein CASSPGGSVRGTEAFF.